This is a list of T cell receptor beta chains from one sample in a study of T cells in Graves' hyperthyroidism and ophthalmopathy. TCRdb re-derived calls from the multiplex PCR reads in MiXCR, one entry per CDR3 protein. The top ten clones hold roughly 15% of a sample with roughly 660,000 distinct CDR3 sequences, roughly 17% of them seen once. The sample comprised blood. These receptors came from a man aged 45-65 years with Graves' hyperthyroidism. Each CDR3 is given with its conserved first and last residue. D genes are given only for firm matches. Size is stated for part of the rows, as once, few or many counts, or as a class when the clone is expanded.

len	v_gene	d_gene	j_gene	abundance	CDR3nt	CDR3aa
16	TRBV7-3	.	TRBJ2-5	.	TGTGCCAGCAGCTTACCCTCCACAGGGAACCAAGAGACCCAGTACTTC	CASSLPSTGNQETQYF
13	TRBV3-1	TRBD1	TRBJ2-7	.	TGTGCCAGCAGCTCACTACAGGGGCACGAGCAGTACTTC	CASSSLQGHEQYF
16	TRBV4-3	.	TRBJ2-5	few	TGCGCCAGCAGCCCAAAAGAAGGGGAAGGGCGGGAGACCCAGTACTTC	CASSPKEGEGRETQYF
12	TRBV28	.	TRBJ2-7	.	TGTGCCAGCAGACCTCACGGGTACGAGCAGTACTTC	CASRPHGYEQYF
17	TRBV5-1	.	TRBJ2-7	few	TGCGCCAGCAGCACAACCCCGCAGGGGCCCTCCATCTACGAGCAGTACTTC	CASSTTPQGPSIYEQYF
15	TRBV27	.	TRBJ1-4	many	TGTGCCAGCAGTTTACTGGGGGGGACGGAGGAAAAACTGTTTTTT	CASSLLGGTEEKLFF
13	TRBV28	.	TRBJ2-7	.	TGTGCCAGCAGTTTGGTGAGGCCCTACGAGCAGTACTTC	CASSLVRPYEQYF
14	TRBV27	.	TRBJ2-7	many	TGTGCCAGCAGTTTCCTCGGTATGGGTTACGAGCAGTACTTC	CASSFLGMGYEQYF
16	TRBV7-3	.	TRBJ2-1	many	TGTGCCAGCAGCTTAGGCGCAGGGAGCTCCTACAATGAGCAGTTCTTC	CASSLGAGSSYNEQFF
18	TRBV9	.	TRBJ2-2	.	TGTGCCAGCAGCGTAGTTGGGCGGGCGTCTTCGAACACCGGGGAGCTGTTTTTT	CASSVVGRASSNTGELFF
14	TRBV12-3/TRBV12-4	.	TRBJ1-1	many	TGTGCCAGCAGTTTGTTGCAGTTGAACACTGAAGCTTTCTTT	CASSLLQLNTEAFF
12	TRBV28	.	TRBJ1-1	many	TGTGCCAGCGTAACAGACTACACTGAAGCTTTCTTT	CASVTDYTEAFF
13	TRBV7-2	TRBD2	TRBJ2-7	.	TGTGCCAGCAGCTCGGGACTAGTTTACGGGCAGTACTTC	CASSSGLVYGQYF
16	TRBV19	TRBD2	TRBJ2-3	.	TGTGCCAGTAGTATCTCGATCGGGAGGGCCAGATATACGCAGTATTTT	CASSISIGRARYTQYF
16	TRBV7-9	TRBD1	TRBJ2-7	.	TGTGCCAGCAGCAGGGGACAGGGGTTCCCTAACTACGAGCAGTACTTC	CASSRGQGFPNYEQYF
18	TRBV12-3/TRBV12-4	.	TRBJ1-2	many	TGTGCCAGCAGTCCAACTCTTCGGGCAGAGGGGACTAACTATGGCTACACCTTC	CASSPTLRAEGTNYGYTF
16	TRBV7-2	TRBD2	TRBJ2-5	.	TGTGCCAGCAGCCCTGGACTAGCGGGATTGGGGGAGACCCAGTACTTC	CASSPGLAGLGETQYF
14	TRBV20-1	TRBD2	TRBJ2-3	.	TGCAGTGCTAGAGATCTGGCTAGCGGGAGAACGCAGTATTTT	CSARDLASGRTQYF
15	TRBV9	.	TRBJ2-3	few	TGTGCCAGCAGCGCCACCACAGGTAGCACAGATACGCAGTATTTT	CASSATTGSTDTQYF
15	TRBV19	.	TRBJ2-1	many	TGTGCCAGTAGTATAGGGGGACGGCGGGTCAGTGAGCAGTTCTTC	CASSIGGRRVSEQFF
13	TRBV15	.	TRBJ1-1	many	TGTGCCACCAGCACTAGGGTGGACACTGAAGCTTTCTTT	CATSTRVDTEAFF
16	TRBV10-3	TRBD2	TRBJ2-7	many	TGTGCCATCAGCGGACTAGCGGGAAGTAGTTACTACGAGCAGTACTTC	CAISGLAGSSYYEQYF
13	TRBV14	.	TRBJ1-2	many	TGTGCCAGCAGCCCCGGGACACTCTATGGCTACACCTTC	CASSPGTLYGYTF
14	TRBV7-8	.	TRBJ2-7	.	TGTGCCAGCAGCTTAGGTCTATCGCCCTACGAGCAGTACTTC	CASSLGLSPYEQYF
13	TRBV6-1	TRBD1	TRBJ1-2	.	TGTGCCAGCAGGGACAGGGTAGTCTATGGCTACACCTTC	CASRDRVVYGYTF
14	TRBV27	.	TRBJ1-6	many	TGTGCCAGCAGTTTGGGTGGCCAGCAACGGACCCTCCACTTT	CASSLGGQQRTLHF
13	TRBV6-1	TRBD1	TRBJ2-7	few	TGTGCCAGCAGTCACGGGACAGGGGCCGAGCAGTACTTC	CASSHGTGAEQYF
16	TRBV5-1	.	TRBJ1-6	.	TGCGCCAGCAGCTTTCGAGAGAGCTCCTATAATTCACCCCTCCACTTT	CASSFRESSYNSPLHF
14	TRBV30	.	TRBJ1-2	.	TGTGCCTGGAGTTCCGCGGACGGTTACTATGGCTACACCTTC	CAWSSADGYYGYTF
16	TRBV24-1	TRBD2	TRBJ2-1	.	TGTGCCACCAGTGCTCCTGAGGTAGCGGGAGGCAGTGAGCAGTTCTTC	CATSAPEVAGGSEQFF
15	TRBV7-2	.	TRBJ2-1	.	TGTACCAGCAGCTTAGCGGGACTCCAATACAATGAGCAGTTCTTC	CTSSLAGLQYNEQFF
15	TRBV12-3/TRBV12-4	TRBD2	TRBJ2-1	many	TGTGCCAGCAGGGGACTAGCGGGAGGTATCAATGAGCAGTTCTTC	CASRGLAGGINEQFF
16	TRBV10-3	TRBD1	TRBJ1-3	many	TGTGCCATCAGTGACAGGGGGCTAAGCTCTGGAAACACCATATATTTT	CAISDRGLSSGNTIYF
14	TRBV5-1	.	TRBJ2-7	few	TGCGCCAGCAGCTTGGCCACCTTCTCCTACGAGCATTACTTC	CASSLATFSYEHYF
13	TRBV6-2/TRBV6-3	.	TRBJ2-7	many	TGTGCCAGCAGTTTCGGGACAACCTACGAGCAGTACTTC	CASSFGTTYEQYF
15	TRBV4-1	.	TRBJ1-2	few	TGCGCCAGCAGCCAAGTCGGAACAGGTTCATATGGCTACACCTTC	CASSQVGTGSYGYTF
15	TRBV30	TRBD1	TRBJ1-4	.	TGTGCCTGGAGTGTTTCCCAGGGGGCAAGTGAAAAACTGTTTTTT	CAWSVSQGASEKLFF
16	TRBV30	TRBD2	TRBJ2-2	.	TGTGCCTGGACCTCCGGGACTAGCGGATTCACCGGGGAGCTGTTTTTT	CAWTSGTSGFTGELFF
15	TRBV7-9	.	TRBJ2-2	many	TGTGCCAGCAGCCCCCAGGGGACGAACACCGGGGAGCTGTTTTTT	CASSPQGTNTGELFF
12	TRBV6-1	TRBD1	TRBJ2-4	.	TGTGCCAGCGGGACAGTGGGGATCATTCAGTACTTC	CASGTVGIIQYF
14	TRBV19	.	TRBJ2-7	many	TGTGCCAGTAGTCCGACCGTGGCTACCTACGAGCAGTACTTC	CASSPTVATYEQYF
17	TRBV12-3/TRBV12-4	TRBD1	TRBJ1-1	many	TGTGCCAGCAGGACCACCGGGACAGGGGGCCCGAACACTGAAGCTTTCTTT	CASRTTGTGGPNTEAFF